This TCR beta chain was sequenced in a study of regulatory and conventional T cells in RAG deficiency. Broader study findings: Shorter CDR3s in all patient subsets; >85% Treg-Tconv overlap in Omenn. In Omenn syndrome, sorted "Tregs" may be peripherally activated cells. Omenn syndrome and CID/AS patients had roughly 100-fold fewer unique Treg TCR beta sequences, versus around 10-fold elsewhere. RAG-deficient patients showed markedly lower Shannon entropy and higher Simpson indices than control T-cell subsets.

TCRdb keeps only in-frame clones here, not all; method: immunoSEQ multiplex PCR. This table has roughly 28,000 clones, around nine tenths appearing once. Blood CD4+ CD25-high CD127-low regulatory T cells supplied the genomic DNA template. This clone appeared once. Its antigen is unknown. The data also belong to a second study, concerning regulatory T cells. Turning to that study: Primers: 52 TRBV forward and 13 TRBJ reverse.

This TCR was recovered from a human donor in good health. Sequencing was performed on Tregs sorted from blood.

This CDR3 is CASSKRKAAPEKLFF. The CDR3 DNA follows: TGTGCCAGCAGCAAACGAAAAGCGGCACCTGAAAAACTGTTTTTT. The chain uses TRBV21-1 and TRBJ1-4. TRBV21-1 is labeled a pseudogene. The CDR3 is made up of 15 amino acids.